The 32 T cell receptor beta chains below all came from one sample that was sequenced in a study of shared clonotypes between healthy human individuals. Libraries were prepared by immunoSEQ multiplex PCR; TCRdb keeps only in-frame clonotypes and omits some of them. The sample lists roughly 1 million clones, about 75% occurring once. Sequencing was carried out using memory CD4+ T cells sorted from blood. Subset denoted: CD45RA-negative fraction. The receptors derive from a young man in good health.

The chain joins TRBV7-8 to TRBJ2-5; 13 bases fit TRBD2. CDR3 length equals 18 residues. V shed 4 bases, J shed 5 bases, and the junction held 13 bases outside the gene matches. Germline lookup yields CDR1 SGHVS and CDR2 FQNEAQ. CDR3 in amino acids: CASSSGATSGGLVETQYF. CDR3 DNA: TGTGCCAGCAGCTCCGGCGCGACTAGCGGGGGGCTGGTGGAGACCCAGTACTTC. The whole variable domain, remainder taken from reference TRBV7-8 and TRBJ2-5, is GAGVSQSPRYKVAKRGQDVALRCDPISGHVSLFWYQQALGQGPEFLTYFQNEAQLDKSGLPSDRFFAERPEGSVSTLKIQRTQQEDSAVYLCASSSGATSGGLVETQYFGPGTRLLVL.

The J gene is TRBJ1-4, the V gene TRBV13; TRBD1 might be the D (6 bases). Germline V gene sequence: CDR1 PRHDT, CDR2 FYEKMQ (reference sequence). The CDR3 sequence is 13 residues long. Trimming took off 6 bases at V and 6 bases at J, with 11 bases between the two ends. The CDR3: CASSVRGHEKLFF. The CDR3 DNA reads TGTGCCAGCAGTGTCAGGGGCCATGAAAAACTGTTTTTT.

The chain recombines TRBV6-1 with TRBJ2-5, with TRBD1 identical over 10 bases. CDR1 is MNHNS and CDR2 is SASEGT in the germline V gene. J was trimmed by 7 bases and V by 6 bases; bases with no gene match: 5. The CDR3 runs 13 residues. CDR3 sequence (DNA): TGTGCCAGCAGCCTCGACAGGGGGCCGACCCAGTACTTC. Translating it yields CASSLDRGPTQYF.

This sequence joins TRBV5-1 and TRBJ1-1; possibly TRBD1 for D (5 bases). The CDR3 spans 13 residues. From germline, CDR1 is SGHRS and CDR2 YFSETQ. Trimming removed 4 bases at V and 5 bases at J, with 12 bases between. This CDR3 is CASSGLGETEAFF. DNA for the CDR3: TGCGCCAGCAGCGGGCTAGGGGAGACTGAAGCTTTCTTT.

The rearrangement uses TRBV5-4 and TRBJ2-2; no reliable D call. The CDR3 totals 15 residues. Germline V lookup: CDR1 SGHNT, CDR2 YYREEE (reference sequence). Trimming pared 3 bases from V and 2 bases from J, leaving 11 bases between. CDR3 DNA: TGTGCCAGCAGCTCATCCTATGGCAACACCGGGGAGCTGTTTTTT. Its protein is CASSSSYGNTGELFF.

The V call is TRBV28, the J call TRBJ1-5; D possibly corresponds to TRBD1 (6 bases). Germline lookup yields CDR1 MDHEN and CDR2 SYDVKM. CDR3 size: 18 residues. Trimming shortened V by 4 bases and J by 0 bases, and 19 bases separated the two germline ends. CDR3 sequence (DNA): TGTGCCAGCAGTTCCCCGTGGGACACAGCATATAGCAATCAGCCCCAGCATTTT. Protein sequence: CASSSPWDTAYSNQPQHF. The entire variable domain, with the rest obtained from reference TRBV28 and TRBJ1-5, is as follows: DVKVTQSSRYLVKRTGEKVFLECVQDMDHENMFWYRQDPGLGLRLIYFSYDVKMKEKGDIPEGYSVSREKKERFSLILESASTNQTSMYLCASSSPWDTAYSNQPQHFGDGTRLSIL.

V gene TRBV7-9 combines with J gene TRBJ2-1, with D maybe TRBD2 (6 bases). This CDR3 is 14 amino acids long. CDR1 is SEHNR and CDR2 is FQNEAQ in the germline V gene (reference sequence). V lost 6 bases, J lost 7 bases, and 16 bases lay in between. As DNA, the CDR3 is TGTGCCAGCAGTCCTAAAGGAGGGCAGAATGAGCAGTTCTTC. This encodes CASSPKGGQNEQFF.

The chain combines TRBV28 with TRBJ2-7, with 8 bases fitting TRBD1. V shed 9 bases, J shed 6 bases, and the junction held 10 bases outside the gene matches. Germline values: CDR1 MDHEN, CDR2 SYDVKM. The CDR3 is 13 residues long. In DNA form, the CDR3 reads TGTGCCAGTCTCTCCCCAGGGGGCAGCGAGCAGTACTTC. It yields the protein CASLSPGGSEQYF.

The chain carries TRBV28 and TRBJ1-5; 11 bases are shared with TRBD1. The CDR3 extends over 15 amino acids. V was clipped by 6 bases and J by 7 bases; unmatched bases: 8. Germline values: CDR1 MDHEN, CDR2 SYDVKM. The CDR3 sequence is CASRRDRGIGQPQHF. The CDR3 DNA reads as TGTGCCAGCAGGCGGGACAGGGGGATAGGGCAGCCCCAGCATTTT. Supplemented by reference TRBV28 and TRBJ1-5, the full variable domain reads DVKVTQSSRYLVKRTGEKVFLECVQDMDHENMFWYRQDPGLGLRLIYFSYDVKMKEKGDIPEGYSVSREKKERFSLILESASTNQTSMYLCASRRDRGIGQPQHFGDGTRLSIL.

The V and J genes are TRBV5-1 and TRBJ2-2; D is undetermined. The V end was cut by 2 bases, the J end by 2 bases, with 10 bases between. This CDR3 is built from 15 residues. CDR1 is SGHRS and CDR2 is YFSETQ in the germline V gene. The CDR3 is CASSLSQINTGELFF. CDR3 nucleotide sequence: TGCGCCAGCAGCTTATCACAGATAAACACCGGGGAGCTGTTTTTT.

The chain has TRBV18 and TRBJ2-7; D assignment may be TRBD1 or TRBD2 (6 bases each). Trimming stripped 3 bases from V and 5 bases from J, with 11 bases between. This CDR3 is built from 13 residues. Germline CDR1 and CDR2: KGHSH and LQKENI. CDR3 nucleotide sequence: TGTGCCAGCTCACCGCTAGGGGGGAACGAGCAGTACTTC. Translating gives CASSPLGGNEQYF.

The chain combines TRBV10-3 with TRBJ1-2, with TRBD1 matching over 7 bases. From germline, CDR1 is ENHRY and CDR2 SYGVKD. This CDR3 contains 14 residues. V shed 2 bases and J 3 bases; nucleotides not matched to a gene: 3. CDR3 DNA: TGTGCCATCAGTGAGCGACAGGGATACTATGGCTACACCTTC. Translation: CAISERQGYYGYTF.

The chain combines TRBV5-1 with TRBJ2-5; D may be TRBD2 (5 bases). CDR1 and CDR2 from the germline V gene are SGHRS and YFSETQ. The V and J ends lost 2 bases and 2 bases respectively, with 10 bases between them. The CDR3 consists of 14 residues. The CDR3 nucleotides read TGCGCCAGCAGCTTCCCGGGAATTCAAGAGACCCAGTACTTC. Encoded protein: CASSFPGIQETQYF.

The chain links TRBV18 to TRBJ2-7; D possibly corresponds to TRBD1 (6 bases). V gave up 4 bases and J gave up 2 bases, with 12 bases separating them. Per germline, CDR1 KGHSH and CDR2 LQKENI. The CDR3 loop spans 14 amino acids. The CDR3 DNA reads as TGTGCCAGCTCACTGTGGACAGTGCCCTACGAGCAGTACTTC. The encoded protein is CASSLWTVPYEQYF.

This sequence joins TRBV10-3 and TRBJ2-2; D is undetermined. The CDR3 runs 14 residues. Trimming removed 9 bases from V and 2 bases from J, with 13 bases in between. Per germline, CDR1 ENHRY and CDR2 SYGVKD. The CDR3 is CAMRQALNTGELFF. The DNA of the CDR3 is TGTGCCATGAGGCAGGCCCTAAACACCGGGGAGCTGTTTTTT.

Notes on this clone: The same CDR3 can be traced to other DNA sequences in this sample. The chain joins TRBV2 to TRBJ1-2; D is undetermined. V was cut by 2 bases and J by 2 bases, with 3 bases left in between. The CDR3 runs to 12 residues. Germline V gene sequence: CDR1 SNHLY, CDR2 FYNNEI. The CDR3 loop is CASSELNYGYTF. CDR3 in DNA: TGTGCCAGCAGTGAACTCAACTATGGCTACACCTTC.

The V call is TRBV18, the J call TRBJ1-2; no definite D call. Germline V CDR1 and CDR2: KGHSH, LQKENI. This CDR3 has 13 amino acids. V was trimmed by 6 bases and J by 8 bases, leaving 16 bases between them. As DNA, the CDR3 is TGTGCCAGCTCCCGCAGCGATGGCTGGGGCTACACCTTC. As protein: CASSRSDGWGYTF. The full variable domain, with the rest looked up from reference TRBV18 and TRBJ1-2, is NAGVMQNPRHLVRRRGQEARLRCSPMKGHSHVYWYRQLPEEGLKFMVYLQKENIIDESGMPKERFSAEFPKEGPSILRIQQVVRGDSAAYFCASSRSDGWGYTFGSGTRLTVV.

The rearrangement uses TRBV28 and TRBJ2-2; 7 bases line up with TRBD1. The germline V gene has CDR1 MDHEN and CDR2 SYDVKM. CDR3 length: 12 residues. Trimming took 5 bases from V and 8 from J; bases not matched to a gene: 2. The CDR3 region is CASSPGQGELFF. Here the CDR3 DNA reads TGTGCCAGCAGTCCGGGACAGGGGGAGCTGTTTTTT.

The chain uses TRBV6-5 and TRBJ2-7; 12 bases match TRBD2. Unmatched junction bases numbered 5, after V lost 1 base and J lost 4 bases. The CDR3 has 16 amino acids. Germline V gene data show CDR1 as MNHEY and CDR2 as SVGAGI. The CDR3 DNA sequence: TGTGCCAGCAGTTACTTGGGTCTAGCGGGAGGGTACGAGCAGTACTTC. Translating it yields CASSYLGLAGGYEQYF.

The rearrangement joins TRBV5-5 to TRBJ1-4, with D possibly TRBD1 on 6 matching bases. V was pared by 2 bases and J by 8 bases, with 13 bases between. Germline-derived CDR1 and CDR2 are SGHKS and YYEKEE (reference sequence). This CDR3 has 14 residues. For the CDR3, the DNA is TGTGCCAGCAGCTTCCAACAGGGACGGGAAAAACTGTTTTTT. Protein: CASSFQQGREKLFF.

V gene TRBV5-1 combines with J gene TRBJ2-7; 9 bases agree with TRBD1. The length of the CDR3 is 14 residues. The germline gives CDR1 SGHRS, CDR2 YFSETQ. Germline trimming cut 7 bases from V and 1 base from J; bases unmatched to any gene: 6. CDR3 protein: CASSTGTGSYEQYF. As DNA, the CDR3 is TGCGCCAGCTCCACCGGGACAGGGTCCTACGAGCAGTACTTC.

On this clone itself: Since no conserved phenylalanine or tryptophan closes the CDR3, a read error is the likely cause. It is unclear where the CDR3 begins or ends on the DNA, so no DNA is shown, and the CDR3 is as TCRdb lists it. This chain joins TRBV18 and TRBJ1-2. Germline V gene lookup returns CDR1 KGHSH and CDR2 LQKENI. The CDR3 spans 11 amino acids, including both terminal residues. The CDR3 loop reads CASSPPGELHL.

This clone was counted a single time. The rearrangement uses TRBV5-1 and TRBJ2-1; D might be TRBD1 (6 bases). Germline-derived CDR1 and CDR2 are SGHRS and YFSETQ. V was cut by 0 bases and J by 7 bases, with 11 bases left in between. This CDR3 is built from 14 residues. CDR3 sequence reads: CASSLVVDRNEQFF. The CDR3 region has the DNA TGCGCCAGCAGCTTGGTCGTTGACAGGAATGAGCAGTTCTTC.

The chain has TRBV30 and TRBJ1-2; 9 nucleotides agree with TRBD1. The germline gives CDR1 GTSNPN, CDR2 SVGIG (reference sequence). This CDR3 contains 12 residues. The CDR3 nucleotides read TGTGTCCGGGGACAGGGTTACTATGGCTACACCTTC. Translating it yields CVRGQGYYGYTF.

The DNA for the CDR3 is TGTGCCAGCACCATCGGGGGGGCCGTAAGAAACACCATATATTTT. Translation: CASTIGGAVRNTIYF. This chain connects TRBV7-2 to TRBJ1-3, with a tentative D call TRBD1 (6 bases). This CDR3 region has 15 residues. The germline V gene encodes CDR1 SGHTA and CDR2 FQGNSA. The germline V and J ends were trimmed by 7 bases and 5 bases, with 18 bases remaining between them.

The rearrangement uses TRBV6-6 and TRBJ2-1, with D possibly matching TRBD2 (6 bases). The V gene lost 5 bases and the J gene lost 9 bases, with 14 bases spanning the gap. This CDR3 spans 13 amino acids. Germline V CDR1 and CDR2: MNHNY, SVGAGI (reference sequence). CDR3 coding DNA: TGTGCCAGCAGTCCGGGAGTTCGCCTTGAGCAGTTCTTC. It encodes CASSPGVRLEQFF.

The genes are TRBV28 and TRBJ2-7; perhaps TRBD2 as D (5 bases). V was trimmed by 7 bases and J by 1 base, leaving 11 bases between them. This CDR3 spans 13 amino acids. Germline V gene data show CDR1 as MDHEN and CDR2 as SYDVKM. The CDR3 DNA is TGTGCCAGCATCATGCCGGGGTCCTACGAGCAGTACTTC. Translating gives CASIMPGSYEQYF.

V gene TRBV28 combines with J gene TRBJ2-7, with TRBD2 as a possible D gene (7 bases). The CDR3 extends over 16 amino acids. Between the trimmed V and J ends, which lost 3 bases and 7 bases, there was a span of 22 bases. The germline CDR1 and CDR2 sequences are MDHEN and SYDVKM. CDR3 in amino acids: CASSFTGGPVGDEQYF. For the CDR3, the DNA is TGTGCCAGCAGTTTTACCGGGGGGCCGGTTGGAGATGAGCAGTACTTC.

The chain carries TRBV23-1 and TRBJ2-5; possibly TRBD1 for D (5 bases). TRBV23-1 belongs to the ORF category, with a function that is uncertain. The CDR3 loop spans 17 amino acids. V dropped 2 bases and J dropped 4 bases, with 20 bases sitting between them. DNA for the CDR3: TGCGCCAGCAGTCAACTGTCTGGGAAGGGGTACTCAGAGACCCAGTACTTC. Amino acids: CASSQLSGKGYSETQYF.

This chain uses TRBV7-2 with TRBJ1-3, with 8 bases lining up with TRBD1. The germline V gene has CDR1 SGHTA and CDR2 FQGNSA. The CDR3 covers 19 residues. V shed 4 bases, J shed 1 base, and the junction held 15 bases outside the gene matches. The CDR3 protein is CASSWPPGQAGRSGNTIYF. The CDR3, as DNA: TGTGCCAGCAGCTGGCCTCCGGGACAGGCGGGAAGGTCTGGAAACACCATATATTTT. The whole variable domain, filled in from reference TRBV7-2 and TRBJ1-3, reads GAGVSQSPSNKVTEKGKDVELRCDPISGHTALYWYRQSLGQGLEFLIYFQGNSAPDKSGLPSDRFSAERTGGSVSTLTIQRTQQEDSAVYLCASSWPPGQAGRSGNTIYFGEGSWLTVV.

This clone is a singleton in its sample. The V gene is TRBV5-1, the J gene TRBJ1-4; D unresolved. Germline-derived CDR1 and CDR2 are SGHRS and YFSETQ. This CDR3 spans 15 amino acids. V gave up 0 bases and J gave up 10 bases, with 16 bases separating them. The CDR3 spells CASSLAGAPSGKLFF. For the CDR3, the DNA is TGCGCCAGCAGCTTGGCCGGAGCCCCATCGGGAAAACTGTTTTTT.

This chain links TRBV11-3 with TRBJ2-4; the D is unclear. Germline-derived CDR1 and CDR2 are SGHNT and YENEEA. Trimming removed 1 base from V and 6 bases from J, with 7 bases in between. This CDR3 has 13 amino acids. CDR3 region: CASSLGVGNIQYF. The CDR3 bases are TGTGCCAGCAGCTTAGGAGTGGGAAACATTCAGTACTTC.